Included here is one T cell receptor (beta chain) sequence, with context. Antigen specificity is unknown. This sample stems from a study of shared clonotypes between healthy human individuals. The table came from immunoSEQ multiplex PCR; TCRdb's copy has only in-frame clones and leaves some out. The table records around 330,000 clones, approximately 74% of them present only once. This CDR3 spans 15 amino acids. Trimming left V 5 bases short and J 2 bases short, with 13 bases between. Germline V gives CDR1 SEHNR, CDR2 FQNEAQ (reference sequence). The study's findings and limits: Among several donors, approximately 5.4% of naive CD4 clonotypes were found in common.

The V call is TRBV7-9, the J call TRBJ1-5; perhaps TRBD1 as D (5 bases). Sequencing was carried out using memory CD4+ T cells sorted from blood. As to subset: CD45RA-negative fraction. The TCR sequence derives from a man younger than 45 in good health. The CDR3 DNA sequence: TGTGCCAGCAGCATGTCAGGGAATGGCAATCAGCCCCAGCATTTT. Amino acid sequence: CASSMSGNGNQPQHF.